The following is a T cell receptor (beta chain) sequence with its context. The sample belongs to a study of blood T cell repertoires in COVID-19. Study-wide context: PBMCs, B-cell-depleted T cells, or T cells were the source of the cDNA or gDNA that made up the material.

The germline V gene encodes CDR1 SGHAT and CDR2 FQNNGV. The CDR3 has 18 residues. Trimming took 1 base from V and 8 from J, leaving 23 bases between them. Method: immunoSEQ multiplex PCR; TCRdb's copy keeps in-frame clones and lacks some. The sample consists of around 180,000 clones, about 85% of them appearing once. The receptor was derived from an elderly man with COVID-19, enrolled during active disease. What was sequenced was peripheral blood. The chain couples TRBV11-2 to TRBJ1-4, with D possibly TRBD1 on 5 matching bases. DNA for the CDR3: TGTGCCAGCAGCTTAGTGTTCGCCGGAACAGGTCCGCGGGAAAAACTGTTTTTT. It translates to CASSLVFAGTGPREKLFF.